The clone carrying this T cell receptor (beta chain) was observed a few times. Antigen unknown. The source of the sample is a study of OX40 agonist ivuxolimab in advanced cancers. Produced via immunoSEQ multiplex PCR; TCRdb's table is partial and in-frame only. This sample carries about 26,000 clones, 75% to 85% of them seen once, and the ten largest clones take roughly a quarter. General study points: Circulating CD4+ and CD8+ T cells showed clonal expansion by week 6 at 0.1 to 3.0 mg/kg.

The sequence was obtained from an adult with an advanced solid tumor such as melanoma, head and neck, liver or kidney cancer. This specimen consisted of CD4+ or CD8+ T cells sorted from blood, obtained in a trial of the OX40 agonist ivuxolimab.

CDR3 in DNA: TGTGCCAGCGGCCACCGCGGGGAGAACACTGAAGCTTTCTTT. Protein: CASGHRGENTEAFF. The V and J genes are TRBV21-1 and TRBJ1-1. TRBV21-1 is reported as a pseudogene. This CDR3 has 14 amino acids.